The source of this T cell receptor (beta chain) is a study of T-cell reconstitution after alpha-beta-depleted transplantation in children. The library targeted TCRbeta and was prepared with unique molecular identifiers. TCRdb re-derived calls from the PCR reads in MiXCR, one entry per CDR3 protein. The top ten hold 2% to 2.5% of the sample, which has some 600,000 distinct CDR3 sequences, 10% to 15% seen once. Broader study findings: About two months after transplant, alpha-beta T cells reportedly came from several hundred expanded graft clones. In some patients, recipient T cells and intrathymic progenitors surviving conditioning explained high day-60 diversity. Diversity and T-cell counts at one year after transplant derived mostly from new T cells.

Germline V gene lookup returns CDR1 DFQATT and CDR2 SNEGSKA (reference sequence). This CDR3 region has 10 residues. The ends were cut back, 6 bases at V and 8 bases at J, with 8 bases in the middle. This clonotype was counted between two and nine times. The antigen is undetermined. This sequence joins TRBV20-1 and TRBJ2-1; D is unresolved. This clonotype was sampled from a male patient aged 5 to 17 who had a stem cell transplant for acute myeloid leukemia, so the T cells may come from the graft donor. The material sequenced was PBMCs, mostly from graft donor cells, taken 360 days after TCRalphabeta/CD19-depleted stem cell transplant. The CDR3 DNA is TGCAGTGCATACCGGGATGAGCAGTTCTTC. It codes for CSAYRDEQFF.